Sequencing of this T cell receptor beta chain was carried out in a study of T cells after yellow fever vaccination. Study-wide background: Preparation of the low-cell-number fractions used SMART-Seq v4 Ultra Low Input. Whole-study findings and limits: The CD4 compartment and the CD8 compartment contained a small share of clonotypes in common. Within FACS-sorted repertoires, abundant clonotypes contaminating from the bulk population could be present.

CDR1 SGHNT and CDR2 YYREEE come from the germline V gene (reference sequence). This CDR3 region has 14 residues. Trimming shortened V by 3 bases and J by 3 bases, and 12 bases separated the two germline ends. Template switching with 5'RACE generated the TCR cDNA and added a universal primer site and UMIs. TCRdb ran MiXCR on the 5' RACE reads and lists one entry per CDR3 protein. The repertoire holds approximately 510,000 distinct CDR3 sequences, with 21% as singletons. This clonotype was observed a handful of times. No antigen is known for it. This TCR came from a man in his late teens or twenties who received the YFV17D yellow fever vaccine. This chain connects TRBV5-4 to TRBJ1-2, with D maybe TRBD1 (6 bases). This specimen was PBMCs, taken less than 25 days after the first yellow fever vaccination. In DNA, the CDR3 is TGTGCCAGCAGCTCCCAGGGGCATGACTATGGCTACACCTTC. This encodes CASSSQGHDYGYTF. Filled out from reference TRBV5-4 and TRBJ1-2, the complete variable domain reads ETGVTQSPTHLIKTRGQQVTLRCSSQSGHNTVSWYQQALGQGPQFIFQYYREEENGRGNFPPRFSGLQFPNYSSELNVNALELDDSALYLCASSSQGHDYGYTFGSGTRLTVV.